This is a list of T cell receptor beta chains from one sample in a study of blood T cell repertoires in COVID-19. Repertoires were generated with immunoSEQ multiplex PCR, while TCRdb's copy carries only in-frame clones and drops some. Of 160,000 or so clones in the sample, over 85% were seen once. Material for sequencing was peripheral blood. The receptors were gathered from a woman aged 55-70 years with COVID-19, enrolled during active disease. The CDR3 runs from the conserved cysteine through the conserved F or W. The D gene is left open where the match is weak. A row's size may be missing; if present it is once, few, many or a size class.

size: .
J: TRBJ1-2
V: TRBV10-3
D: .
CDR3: CAISLSGTSNYGYTF
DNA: TGTGCCATCAGCCTTTCCGGTACGTCCAACTATGGCTACACCTTC

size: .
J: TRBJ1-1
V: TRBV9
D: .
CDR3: CASSTLAGGMTEAFF
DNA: TGTGCCAGCAGCACACTAGCCGGGGGTATGACTGAAGCTTTCTTT

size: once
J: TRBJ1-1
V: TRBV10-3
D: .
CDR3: CAISESWRSSVNTEAFF
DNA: TGTGCCATCAGTGAGTCATGGCGGAGCAGTGTGAACACTGAAGCTTTCTTT

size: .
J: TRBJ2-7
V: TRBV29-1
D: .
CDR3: CSVGTANYEQYF
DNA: TGCAGCGTCGGGACTGCGAATTACGAGCAGTACTTC

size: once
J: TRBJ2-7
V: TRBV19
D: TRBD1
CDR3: CASSTGQGIYEQYF
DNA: TGTGCCAGTAGTACTGGACAGGGGATCTACGAGCAGTACTTC

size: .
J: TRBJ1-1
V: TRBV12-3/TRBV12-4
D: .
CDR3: CASNAPRGEAFF
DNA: TGTGCCAGCAATGCCCCCCGCGGTGAAGCTTTCTTT

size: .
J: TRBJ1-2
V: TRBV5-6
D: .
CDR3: CASSPAGGGYTF
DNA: TGTGCCAGCAGCCCAGCGGGGGGCGGCTACACCTTC

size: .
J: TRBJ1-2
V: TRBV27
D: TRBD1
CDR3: CASSWNRGNYGYTF
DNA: TGTGCCAGCAGTTGGAACAGGGGCAACTATGGCTACACCTTC

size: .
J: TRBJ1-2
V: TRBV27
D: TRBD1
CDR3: CASSLNGQGRGYGYTF
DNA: TGTGCCAGCAGTTTAAATGGACAGGGGAGAGGCTATGGCTACACCTTC

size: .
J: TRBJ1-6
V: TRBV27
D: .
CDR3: CASSLTDNSPLHF
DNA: TGTGCCAGCAGTCTTACAGATAATTCACCCCTCCACTTT

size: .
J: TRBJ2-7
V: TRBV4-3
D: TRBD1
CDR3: CASSQDWVDRGGSENEQYF
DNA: TGCGCCAGCAGCCAAGATTGGGTGGACAGGGGAGGATCGGAAAACGAGCAGTACTTC

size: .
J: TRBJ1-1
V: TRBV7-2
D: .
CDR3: CASSLVALAFF
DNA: TGTGCCAGCAGCTTAGTGGCTTTAGCTTTCTTT

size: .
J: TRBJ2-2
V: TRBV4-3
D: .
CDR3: CASSQPQATGELFF
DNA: TGCGCCAGCAGCCAACCACAGGCAACCGGGGAGCTGTTTTTT

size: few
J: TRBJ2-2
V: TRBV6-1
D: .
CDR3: CASSEWGHPNTGELFF
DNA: TGTGCCAGCAGCGAATGGGGACACCCGAACACCGGGGAGCTGTTTTTT

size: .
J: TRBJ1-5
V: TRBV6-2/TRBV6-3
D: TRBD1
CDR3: CASSQTGGLYQPQHF
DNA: TGTGCCAGCAGTCAGACAGGGGGACTCTATCAGCCCCAGCATTTT

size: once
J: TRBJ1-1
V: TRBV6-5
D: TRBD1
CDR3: CASSKTGLAFF
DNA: TGTGCCAGCAGTAAGACAGGGTTGGCTTTCTTT

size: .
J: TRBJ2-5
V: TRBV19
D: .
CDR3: CASSISSGLKTQYF
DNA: TGTGCCAGTAGTATCAGTAGCGGCTTGAAGACCCAGTACTTC

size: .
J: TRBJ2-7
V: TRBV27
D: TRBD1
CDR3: CASSPAQPGQGRYEQYF
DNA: TGTGCCAGCAGCCCCGCTCAACCGGGACAGGGTAGATACGAGCAGTACTTC

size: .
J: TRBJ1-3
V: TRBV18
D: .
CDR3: CASSPNRGGSGNTIYF
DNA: TGTGCCAGCTCACCAAACAGAGGGGGATCTGGAAACACCATATATTTT

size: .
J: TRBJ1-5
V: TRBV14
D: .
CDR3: CASSQAYGPGDQPQHF
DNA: TGTGCCAGCAGCCAAGCGTATGGACCGGGAGATCAGCCCCAGCATTTT

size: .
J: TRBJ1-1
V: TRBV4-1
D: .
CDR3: CASSQVPAGNTEAFF
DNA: TGCGCCAGCAGCCAAGTACCGGCAGGGAACACTGAAGCTTTCTTT

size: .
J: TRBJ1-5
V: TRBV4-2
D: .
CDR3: CASSQGAVSNQPQHF
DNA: TGTGCCAGCAGCCAGGGGGCAGTTAGCAATCAGCCCCAGCATTTT

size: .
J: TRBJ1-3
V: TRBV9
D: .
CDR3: CASSVSMNSGNTIYF
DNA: TGTGCCAGCAGCGTATCTATGAACTCTGGAAACACCATATATTTT

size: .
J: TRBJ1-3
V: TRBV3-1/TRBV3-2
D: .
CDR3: CASGLPGVGGNTIYF
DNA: TGTGCCAGCGGACTGCCAGGGGTCGGGGGAAACACCATATATTTT

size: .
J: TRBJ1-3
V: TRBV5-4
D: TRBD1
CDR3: CASSTGTGITGNTIYF
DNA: TGTGCCAGCAGCACCGGGACAGGGATTACTGGAAACACCATATATTTT

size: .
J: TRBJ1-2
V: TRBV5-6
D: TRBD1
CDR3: CASSLDRGVYGYTF
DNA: TGTGCCAGCAGCTTGGACAGGGGGGTTTATGGCTACACCTTC

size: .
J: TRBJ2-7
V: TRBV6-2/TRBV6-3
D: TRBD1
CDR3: CASSSSGTGRNEQYF
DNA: TGTGCCAGCAGTTCCTCGGGGACAGGGAGGAACGAGCAGTACTTC

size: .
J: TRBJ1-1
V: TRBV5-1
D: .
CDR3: CASSLSGGGNTEAFF
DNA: TGCGCCAGCAGCTTGTCTGGGGGAGGGAACACTGAAGCTTTCTTT

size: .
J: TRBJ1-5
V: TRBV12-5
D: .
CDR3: CASGLYRGQPQHF
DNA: TGTGCTAGTGGTTTGTATAGGGGCCAGCCCCAGCATTTT

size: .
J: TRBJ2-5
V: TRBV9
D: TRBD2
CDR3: CASSVGGGARGETQYF
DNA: TGTGCCAGCAGCGTAGGCGGGGGGGCCAGGGGTGAGACCCAGTACTTC

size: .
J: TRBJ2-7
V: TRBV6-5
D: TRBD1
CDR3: CASTRQGGTYEQYF
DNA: TGTGCCAGCACCCGACAGGGGGGCACCTACGAGCAGTACTTC

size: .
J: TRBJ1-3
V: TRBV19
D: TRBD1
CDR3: CASSMGQEISGNTIYF
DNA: TGTGCCAGTAGTATGGGACAGGAAATCTCTGGAAACACCATATATTTT

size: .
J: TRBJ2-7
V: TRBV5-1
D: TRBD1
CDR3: CASSLAGTGVGEQYF
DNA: TGCGCCAGCAGCTTAGCCGGGACAGGGGTTGGGGAGCAGTACTTC

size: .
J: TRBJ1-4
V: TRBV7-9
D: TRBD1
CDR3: CASSRPGTGHEKLFF
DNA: TGTGCCAGCAGCCGCCCGGGGACAGGCCATGAAAAACTGTTTTTT

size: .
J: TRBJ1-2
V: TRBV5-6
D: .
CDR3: CASSLLSTRNYGYTF
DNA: TGTGCCAGCAGCCTTCTATCGACAAGAAACTATGGCTACACCTTC

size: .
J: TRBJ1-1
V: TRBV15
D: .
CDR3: CATSRERRQRAFF
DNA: TGTGCCACCAGCAGAGAACGGAGGCAGCGGGCTTTCTTT

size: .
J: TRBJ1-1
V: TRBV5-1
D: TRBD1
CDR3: CASSQRTGGMNTEAFF
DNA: TGCGCCAGCAGCCAGCGGACAGGGGGTATGAACACTGAAGCTTTCTTT

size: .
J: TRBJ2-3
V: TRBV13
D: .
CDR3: CASTWGRADTQYF
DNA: TGTGCCAGCACGTGGGGGCGAGCAGATACGCAGTATTTT

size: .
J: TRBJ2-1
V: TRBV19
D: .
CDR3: CASSISRTVYEQFF
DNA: TGTGCCAGTAGTATATCTCGGACAGTATATGAGCAGTTCTTC

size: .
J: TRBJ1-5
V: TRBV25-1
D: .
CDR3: CASSESGAGYDQPQHF
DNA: TGTGCCAGCAGTGAATCTGGGGCAGGGTACGATCAGCCCCAGCATTTT

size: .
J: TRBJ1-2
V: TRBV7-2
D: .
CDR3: CASSLELVYGYTF
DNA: TGTGCCAGCAGCTTAGAACTAGTCTATGGCTACACCTTC